This entry describes one T cell receptor (beta chain). Its antigen is not identified. Repertoires were generated with immunoSEQ multiplex PCR, while TCRdb's copy carries only in-frame clones and drops some. The sample lists thousands of clones, 76% seen once, with approximately 5% in the top ten. As to time point: week 3, after first cycle of checkpoint inhibitor. TIE cells were CD3+ CD4- CD8+ CD45RA- CD45RO-high CD27- CCR7- memory T cells. Response was assessed by RECIST 1.1 at 12 weeks, except two rapid progressors. The data derive from a study of blood T cell dynamics during melanoma immunotherapy. The wider study: Metastatic melanoma patients received first-line pembrolizumab or nivolumab plus ipilimumab. General study findings and limits: Cell-free DNA CDR3 sequences most resembled the immune-effector CD8+ subset, which was also most clonal.

The CDR3 spans 13 residues. V lost 6 bases and J lost 0, with 9 bases in between. Germline CDR1 reads MNHNY; CDR2 reads SVGAGI (reference sequence). The chain couples TRBV6-6 to TRBJ2-7; D is ambiguous. The sequences come from CD8+ T cells from blood, collected from a patient treated with checkpoint blockade. The clonotype comes from a human donor with melanoma. CDR3 coding DNA: TGTGCCAGCAGACCCACCCGCTCCTACGAGCAGTACTTC. This sequence encodes CASRPTRSYEQYF.